The clone carrying this TCR beta chain occurred many times. V dropped 2 bases and J dropped 7; count of bases not matched to a gene: 14. The CDR3 totals 17 residues. Germline CDR1 is DFQATT and CDR2 is SNEGSKA (reference sequence). This sample is part of a study of neurological immune-mediated disorders. TCRdb reanalysed the 5' RACE reads using MiXCR and keeps one entry per CDR3 protein. The table lists approximately 30,000 distinct CDR3 sequences, under 6.5% of them singletons. The chain links TRBV20-1 to TRBJ2-1, with TRBD2 matching 10 bases. The material sequenced was CD4+ T cells from blood. The sequence derives from a woman aged 45-65 years in good health. The CDR3 loop reads CSARSGRAVGPTNEQFF. The CDR3, as DNA: TGCAGTGCTAGAAGCGGGAGGGCCGTAGGTCCTACAAATGAGCAGTTCTTC.